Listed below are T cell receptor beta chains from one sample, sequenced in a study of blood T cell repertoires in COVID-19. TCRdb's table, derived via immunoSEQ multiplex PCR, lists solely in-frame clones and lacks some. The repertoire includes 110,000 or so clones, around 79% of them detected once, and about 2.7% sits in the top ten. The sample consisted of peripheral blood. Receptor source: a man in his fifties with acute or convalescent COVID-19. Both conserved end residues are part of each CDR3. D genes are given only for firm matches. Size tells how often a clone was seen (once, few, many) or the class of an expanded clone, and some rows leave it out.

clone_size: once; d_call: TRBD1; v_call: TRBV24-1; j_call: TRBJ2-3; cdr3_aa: CATSDPSGTGGTDTQYF; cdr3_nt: TGTGCCACCAGTGATCCCTCCGGGACAGGGGGCACAGATACGCAGTATTTT
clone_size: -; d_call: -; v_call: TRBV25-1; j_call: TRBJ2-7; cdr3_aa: CASTRDSSYEQYF; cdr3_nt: TGTGCCAGCACACGGGATAGCTCCTACGAGCAGTACTTC
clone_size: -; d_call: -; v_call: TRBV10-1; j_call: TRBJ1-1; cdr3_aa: CASSENAGEAFF; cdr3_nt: TGCGCCAGCAGTGAGAATGCAGGAGAAGCTTTCTTT
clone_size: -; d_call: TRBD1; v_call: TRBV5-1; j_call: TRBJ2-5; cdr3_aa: CASSLQGQETQYF; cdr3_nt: TGCGCCAGCAGCTTACAGGGGCAGGAGACCCAGTACTTC
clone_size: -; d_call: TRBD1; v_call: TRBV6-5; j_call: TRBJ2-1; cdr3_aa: CASRPSGGHNEQFF; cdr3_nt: TGTGCCAGCAGGCCCTCAGGGGGCCACAATGAGCAGTTCTTC
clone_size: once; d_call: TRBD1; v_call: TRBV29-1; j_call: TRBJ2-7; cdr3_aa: CSVGGQGAHEQYF; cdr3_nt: TGCAGCGTTGGGGGACAGGGGGCTCACGAGCAGTACTTC
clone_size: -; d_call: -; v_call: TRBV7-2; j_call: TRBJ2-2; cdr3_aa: CASSLGPRNTGELFF; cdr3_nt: TGTGCCAGCAGCTTAGGTCCGCGGAACACCGGGGAGCTGTTTTTT
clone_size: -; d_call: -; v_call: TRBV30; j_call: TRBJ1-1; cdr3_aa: CACSRAGTEAFF; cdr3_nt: TGTGCCTGCTCGAGGGCAGGAACTGAAGCTTTCTTT
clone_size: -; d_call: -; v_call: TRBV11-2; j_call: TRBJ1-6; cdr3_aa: CASSLEQGFSPLHF; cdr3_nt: TGTGCCAGCAGCTTAGAACAGGGCTTTTCACCCCTCCACTTT
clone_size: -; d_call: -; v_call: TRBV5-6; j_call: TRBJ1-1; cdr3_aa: CASSGTGLNTEAFF; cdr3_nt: TGTGCCAGCAGCGGAACAGGGTTGAACACTGAAGCTTTCTTT
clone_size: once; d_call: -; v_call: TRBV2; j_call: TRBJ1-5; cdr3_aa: CASSERNSNSNQPQHF; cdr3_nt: TGTGCCAGCAGTGAAAGAAACAGCAATAGCAATCAGCCCCAGCATTTT
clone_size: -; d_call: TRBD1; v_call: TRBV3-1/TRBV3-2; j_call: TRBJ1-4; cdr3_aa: CASSQGGLTGGREKLFF; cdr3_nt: TGTGCCAGCAGCCAAGGAGGTCTGACAGGGGGAAGGGAAAAACTGTTTTTT
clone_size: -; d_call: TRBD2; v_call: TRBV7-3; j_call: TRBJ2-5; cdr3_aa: CASSRGLAGDGQETQYF; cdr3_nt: TGTGCCAGCAGCCGGGGACTAGCGGGAGATGGGCAAGAGACCCAGTACTTC
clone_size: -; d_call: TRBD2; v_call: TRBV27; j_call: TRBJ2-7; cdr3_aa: CASRTGLANEQYF; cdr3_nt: TGTGCCAGCAGGACGGGACTAGCAAACGAGCAGTACTTC
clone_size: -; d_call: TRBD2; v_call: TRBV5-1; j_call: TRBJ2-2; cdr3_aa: CASSLGLAGGVGELFF; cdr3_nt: TGCGCCAGCAGCCTCGGACTAGCGGGAGGTGTCGGGGAGCTGTTTTTT
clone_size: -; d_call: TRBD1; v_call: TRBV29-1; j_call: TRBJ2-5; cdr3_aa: CSVAKTGSYGETQYF; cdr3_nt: TGCAGCGTTGCGAAGACAGGGTCGTACGGAGAGACCCAGTACTTC
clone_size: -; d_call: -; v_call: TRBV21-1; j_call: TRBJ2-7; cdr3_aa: CASSKGVPGYEQYF; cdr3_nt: TGTGCCAGCAGCAAAGGTGTACCGGGCTACGAGCAGTACTTC
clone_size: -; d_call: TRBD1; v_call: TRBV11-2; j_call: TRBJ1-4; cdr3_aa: CASSLVPSTGSNEKLFF; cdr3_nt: TGTGCCAGCAGCTTAGTCCCTTCGACAGGGTCTAATGAAAAACTGTTTTTT
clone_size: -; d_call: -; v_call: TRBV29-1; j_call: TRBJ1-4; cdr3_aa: CSVVFNRANEKLFF; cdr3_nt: TGCAGCGTTGTGTTTAACAGGGCGAATGAAAAACTGTTTTTT
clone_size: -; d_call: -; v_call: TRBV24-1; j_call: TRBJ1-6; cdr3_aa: CATSAKGRGNSPLHF; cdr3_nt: TGTGCCACCAGTGCCAAGGGACGGGGGAATTCACCCCTCCACTTT
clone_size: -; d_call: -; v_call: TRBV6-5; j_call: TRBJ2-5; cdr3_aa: CASSGALGETQYF; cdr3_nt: TGTGCCAGCAGCGGAGCCTTGGGTGAGACCCAGTACTTC
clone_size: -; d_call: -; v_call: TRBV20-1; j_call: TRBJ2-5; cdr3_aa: CSASAGQNQETQYF; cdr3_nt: TGCAGTGCTAGTGCGGGACAGAATCAAGAGACCCAGTACTTC
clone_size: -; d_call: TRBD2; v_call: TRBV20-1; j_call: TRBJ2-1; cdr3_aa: CSASLIAGYNEQFF; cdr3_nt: TGCAGTGCTAGTCTGATAGCGGGTTACAATGAGCAGTTCTTC
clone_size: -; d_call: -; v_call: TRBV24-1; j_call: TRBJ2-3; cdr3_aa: CATQGFTDTQYF; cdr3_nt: TGTGCCACCCAGGGATTCACAGATACGCAGTATTTT
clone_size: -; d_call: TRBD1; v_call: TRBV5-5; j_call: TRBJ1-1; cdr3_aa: CASSDFGQGVLSTEAFF; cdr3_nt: TGTGCCAGCAGCGACTTTGGACAGGGGGTCTTAAGCACTGAAGCTTTCTTT
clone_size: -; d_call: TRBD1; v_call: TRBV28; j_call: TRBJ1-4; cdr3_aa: CASSPRPGQNRAFATNEKLFF; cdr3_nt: TGTGCCAGCAGTCCCCGACCGGGACAGAATCGAGCCTTTGCAACTAATGAAAAACTGTTTTTT
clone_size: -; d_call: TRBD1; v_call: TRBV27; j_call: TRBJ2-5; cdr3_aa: CASSLSRQGQETQYF; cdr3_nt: TGTGCCAGCAGTTTATCAAGACAGGGGCAAGAGACCCAGTACTTC
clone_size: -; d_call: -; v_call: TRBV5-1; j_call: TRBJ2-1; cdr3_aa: CASSSPGVNEQFF; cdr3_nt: TGCGCCAGCAGCTCGCCAGGGGTTAATGAGCAGTTCTTC
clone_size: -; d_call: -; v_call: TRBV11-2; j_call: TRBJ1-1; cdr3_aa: CASSFSGSNTEAFF; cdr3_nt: TGTGCCAGCAGCTTTTCAGGGTCTAACACTGAAGCTTTCTTT
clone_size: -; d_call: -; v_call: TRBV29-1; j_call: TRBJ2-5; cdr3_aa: CSVGIEETQYF; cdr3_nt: TGCAGCGTCGGGATTGAGGAGACCCAGTACTTC
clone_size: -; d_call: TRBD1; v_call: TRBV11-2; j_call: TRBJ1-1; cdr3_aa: CASSLDRETEAFF; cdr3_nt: TGTGCCAGCAGCTTGGACAGGGAGACTGAAGCTTTCTTT
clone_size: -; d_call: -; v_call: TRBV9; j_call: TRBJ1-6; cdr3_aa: CASSVGQTAYNSPLHF; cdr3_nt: TGTGCCAGCAGCGTAGGCCAGACAGCCTATAATTCACCCCTCCACTTT
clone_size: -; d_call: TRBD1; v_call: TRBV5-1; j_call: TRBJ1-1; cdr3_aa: CASSLRGLNTEAFF; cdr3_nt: TGCGCCAGCAGCCTCAGGGGGCTGAACACTGAAGCTTTCTTT
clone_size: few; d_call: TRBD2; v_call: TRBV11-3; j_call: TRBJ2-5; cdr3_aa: CASSLSGSGTETQYF; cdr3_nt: TGTGCCAGCAGCCTTAGCGGGAGCGGAACGGAGACCCAGTACTTC
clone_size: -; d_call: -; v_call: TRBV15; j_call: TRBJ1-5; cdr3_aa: CATSRGHQPQHF; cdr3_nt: TGTGCCACCAGCAGAGGGCATCAGCCCCAGCATTTT
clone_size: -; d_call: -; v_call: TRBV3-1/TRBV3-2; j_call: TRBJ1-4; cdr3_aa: CASSQGGGTNEKLFF; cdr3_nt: TGTGCCAGCAGCCAAGGTGGCGGAACTAATGAAAAACTGTTTTTT
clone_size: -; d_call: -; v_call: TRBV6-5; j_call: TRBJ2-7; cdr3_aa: CASSLDTIYEQYF; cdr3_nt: TGTGCCAGCAGTCTGGATACTATCTACGAGCAGTACTTC
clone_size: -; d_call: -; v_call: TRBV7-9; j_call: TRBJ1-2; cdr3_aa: CASSLTGATYGYTF; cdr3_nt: TGTGCCAGCAGCTTAACAGGCGCGACATATGGCTACACCTTC
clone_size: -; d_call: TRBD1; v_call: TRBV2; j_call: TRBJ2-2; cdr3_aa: CASMRTGRTGELFF; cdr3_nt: TGTGCCAGCATGCGGACAGGGAGGACCGGGGAGCTGTTTTTT
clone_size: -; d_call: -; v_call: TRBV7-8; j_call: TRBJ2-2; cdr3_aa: CASSVDTQNTGELFF; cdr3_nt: TGTGCCAGCAGCGTTGACACTCAGAACACCGGGGAGCTGTTTTTT
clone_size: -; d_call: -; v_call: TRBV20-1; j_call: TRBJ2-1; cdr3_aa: CSASSWDSNNEQFF; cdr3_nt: TGCAGTGCTAGTTCCTGGGACTCGAACAATGAGCAGTTCTTC
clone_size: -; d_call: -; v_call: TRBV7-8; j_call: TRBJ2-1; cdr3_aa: CASSSQGKGRLPNNEQFF; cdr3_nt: TGTGCCAGCAGCTCCCAGGGGAAGGGGAGACTACCTAACAATGAGCAGTTCTTC
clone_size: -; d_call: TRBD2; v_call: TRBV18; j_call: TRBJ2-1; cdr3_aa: CATLNPLAVYNEQFF; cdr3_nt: TGTGCCACCCTAAATCCACTAGCGGTTTACAATGAGCAGTTCTTC
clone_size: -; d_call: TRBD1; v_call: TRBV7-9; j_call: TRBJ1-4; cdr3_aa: CASSRKIGQGGEKLFF; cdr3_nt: TGTGCCAGCAGCCGGAAAATTGGACAGGGGGGAGAAAAACTGTTTTTT
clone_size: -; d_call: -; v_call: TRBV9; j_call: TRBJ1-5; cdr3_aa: CASSVDGRVNQPQHF; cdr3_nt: TGTGCCAGCAGCGTAGATGGCAGGGTGAATCAGCCCCAGCATTTT
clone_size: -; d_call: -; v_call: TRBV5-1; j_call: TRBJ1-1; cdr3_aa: CASSPDGEGEAFF; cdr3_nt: TGCGCCAGCAGCCCGGACGGGGAGGGAGAAGCTTTCTTT
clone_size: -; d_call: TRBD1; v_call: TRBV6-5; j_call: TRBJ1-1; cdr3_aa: CASSYSGQGAPEAFF; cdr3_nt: TGTGCCAGCAGTTACTCAGGACAGGGGGCTCCTGAAGCTTTCTTT
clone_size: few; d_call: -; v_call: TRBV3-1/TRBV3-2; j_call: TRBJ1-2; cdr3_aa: CASSQGGGRYGYTF; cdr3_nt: TGTGCCAGCAGCCAAGGGGGGGGCCGATATGGCTACACCTTC
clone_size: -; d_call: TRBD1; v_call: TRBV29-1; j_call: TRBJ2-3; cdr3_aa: CSVVDRGRTDTQYF; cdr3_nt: TGCAGCGTTGTGGACAGGGGGCGAACAGATACGCAGTATTTT
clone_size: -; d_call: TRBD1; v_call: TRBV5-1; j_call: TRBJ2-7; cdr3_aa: CASSSEPGQTYEQYF; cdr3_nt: TGCGCCAGCAGCTCGGAGCCGGGACAGACCTACGAGCAGTACTTC
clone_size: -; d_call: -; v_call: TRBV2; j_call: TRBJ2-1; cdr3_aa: CASSEAGTASREQFF; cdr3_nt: TGTGCCAGCAGTGAAGCCGGGACTGCCTCTCGGGAGCAATTCTTC
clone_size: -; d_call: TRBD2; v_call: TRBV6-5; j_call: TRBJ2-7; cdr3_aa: CASKFWLAGDYEQYF; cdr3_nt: TGTGCCAGCAAATTCTGGCTAGCGGGAGACTACGAGCAGTACTTC